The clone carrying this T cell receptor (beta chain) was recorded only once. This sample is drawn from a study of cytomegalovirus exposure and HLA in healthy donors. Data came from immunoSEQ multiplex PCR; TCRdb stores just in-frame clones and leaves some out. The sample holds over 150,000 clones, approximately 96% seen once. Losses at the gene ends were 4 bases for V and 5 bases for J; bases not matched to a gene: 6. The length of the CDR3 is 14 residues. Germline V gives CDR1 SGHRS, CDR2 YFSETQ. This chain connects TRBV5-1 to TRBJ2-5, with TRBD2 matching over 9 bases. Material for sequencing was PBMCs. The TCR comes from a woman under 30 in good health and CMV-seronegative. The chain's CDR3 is CASSLAGFVETQYF. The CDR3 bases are TGCGCCAGCAGCCTAGCGGGGTTTGTTGAGACCCAGTACTTC.